Given below is one TCR beta chain in context. This clone was found once. It has no known antigen specificity. The sample holds no much larger clone one base away, and base qualities are not on file. This entry is derived from a study of CD8+ T cells in alopecia areata (dated by TCRdb to 2016 to 2018). Background on the whole study: Treated patients were enrolled in an open-label pilot trial of oral tofacitinib, 5 to 10 mg twice daily, for moderate-to-severe alopecia areata. Patients stayed on tofacitinib for 6 to 18 months and then had 6 months of follow-up off drug so that delayed response and recurrence could be assessed. Disease severity in treated patients was measured with the SALT score, which quantifies the percentage of affected scalp surface area. In both human patients and the C3H/HeJ mouse model, the study applied high-throughput TCRbeta sequencing to look at T cell clonal expansion in alopecia areata. In humans, TCRbeta sequencing was performed on scalp tissue and on sorted CD4+ and CD8+ peripheral blood T cells from healthy controls and from patients with patchy or totalis/universalis alopecia areata. Biopsies were taken from tofacitinib-treated patients at baseline and at 4 and 24 weeks of treatment, and a later scalp biopsy was taken in several of the tofacitinib-treated patients. Scalp clonality was compared across normal scalp (n=4), patchy alopecia areata scalp (n=8), and alopecia totalis/universalis scalp (n=8). RNA was obtained with the PAXgene miRNA kit for fixed scalp, the miRNeasy kit for PBMCs, and the RNeasy kit for mouse skin. TCRbeta CDR3 regions were amplified by immunoSEQ multiplex PCR with 35 Vbeta forward and 13 Jbeta reverse primers. Overall study results and their limits: Tofacitinib significantly decreased scalp clonality and the number of expanded CD8+ clones among the top 100 scalp clones. Compared with mice, TCR sequences shared between patients were less clear, possibly partly because of HLA diversity across the patient population. Because the treated cohort was small and had only one nonresponder, larger studies are needed to examine links between baseline CD8+ expansion and response. Many expanded lesional clones persisted in scalp and blood during tofacitinib treatment, which may partly explain relapse after stopping treatment. Compared with normal scalp, lesional scalp had higher clonality and more expanded CD8+ clones, particularly in alopecia totalis/universalis, a pattern that suggests antigenic drive. Unlike mouse skin, where gammadelta T cells dominate, normal human skin contains resident alphabeta T cells that get sequenced too, which complicates analysis of the scalp TCR repertoire.

What this sample's time point label stands for: less than 25 weeks on oral tofacitinib. Sample treatment or condition, as interpreted from the label and publication: oral pan-JAK inhibitor, 5-10 mg twice daily. From alopecia areata patients, peripheral blood was collected along with lesional scalp punch biopsies. PBMCs were separated by density centrifugation and stained for CD3, CD4 and CD8, after which CD4+ and CD8+ T cells were sorted on a FACSAria. The receptor library was made with the immunoSEQ multiplex PCR assay. To provide template for TCR sequencing, every sample had RNA extracted and reverse transcribed into cDNA. First-strand cDNA was synthesized using SuperScript III with a 2:1 mix of oligo-dT and random hexamers. Amplification bias was assessed with a synthetic immune receptor repertoire, and residual bias was removed computationally. Per the authors' processing: Raw reads were preprocessed to remove errors, and CDR3 was defined according to IMGT conventions as the region from the conserved cysteine to phenylalanine. To get clonality, Shannon entropy was normalized by log2 of the number of productive unique TCRs and the result was subtracted from 1. Whether each scalp clone was CD4 or CD8 was inferred by checking scalp TCRbeta sequences against the CD4 and CD8 repertoires from sorted blood. Entries here come from immuneACCESS through TCRdb and include only in-frame sequences with V and J called. Some clones fail to appear in such tables; in the studies checked, an unresolved V gene covers under half of the shortfall, and the cause of the remainder is unknown. The DNA was the basis for D and trimming; V, J and clone size are from that table. The sample yields more than 90,000 clones; around 50% were counted once. Roughly an eighth of the sample is in the top ten clones.

The germline V and J ends show losses of 4 bases and 7 bases respectively, and no gene match explains 5 bases of the junction. Via the germline V gene (reference sequence), CDR1 is MNHEY and CDR2 SMNVEV. The CDR3 goes from the cysteine to the phenylalanine over 14 residues. Only CDR3 DNA remains: 42 bases, in frame from the first base. In this chain, TRBV27 is recombined with TRBJ1-2, and TRBD1 matches 11 of the central bases. The material sequenced was CD8+ T cells sorted from blood, taken at week 24, from a patient treated with tofacitinib. The TCR comes from a human donor with alopecia areata. The bases read TGTGCCAGCAGTTCCATGGGACAGGGGGGTGGCTACACCTTC. This is translated as CASSSMGQGGGYTF.